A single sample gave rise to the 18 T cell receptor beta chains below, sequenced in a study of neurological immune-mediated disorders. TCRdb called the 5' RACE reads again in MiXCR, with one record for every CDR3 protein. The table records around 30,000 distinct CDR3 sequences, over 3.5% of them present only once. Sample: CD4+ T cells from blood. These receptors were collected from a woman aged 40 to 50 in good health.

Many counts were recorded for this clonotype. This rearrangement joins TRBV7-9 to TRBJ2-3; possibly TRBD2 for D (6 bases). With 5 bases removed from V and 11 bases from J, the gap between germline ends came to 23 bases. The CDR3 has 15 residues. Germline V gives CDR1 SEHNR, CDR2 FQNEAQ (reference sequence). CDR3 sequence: CASSPSGLRMGKQYF. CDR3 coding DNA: TGTGCCAGCAGCCCTTCGGGACTCCGGATGGGGAAGCAGTATTTT.

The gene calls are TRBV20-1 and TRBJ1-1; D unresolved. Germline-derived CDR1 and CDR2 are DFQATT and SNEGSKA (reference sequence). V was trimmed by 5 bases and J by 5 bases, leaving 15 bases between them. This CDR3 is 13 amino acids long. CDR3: CSAPPGVRTEAFF. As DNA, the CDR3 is TGCAGTGCTCCCCCTGGGGTTAGGACTGAAGCTTTCTTT.

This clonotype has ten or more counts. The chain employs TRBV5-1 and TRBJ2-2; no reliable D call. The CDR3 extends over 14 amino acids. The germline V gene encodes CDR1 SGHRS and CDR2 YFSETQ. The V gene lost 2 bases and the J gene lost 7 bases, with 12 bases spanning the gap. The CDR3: CASSFGRFRGELFF. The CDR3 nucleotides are TGCGCCAGCAGCTTTGGCAGGTTTCGCGGGGAGCTGTTTTTT. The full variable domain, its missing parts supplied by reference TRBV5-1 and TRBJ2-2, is KAGVTQTPRYLIKTRGQQVTLSCSPISGHRSVSWYQQTPGQGLQFLFEYFSETQRNKGNFPGRFSGRQFSNSRSEMNVSTLELGDSALYLCASSFGRFRGELFFGEGSRLTVL.

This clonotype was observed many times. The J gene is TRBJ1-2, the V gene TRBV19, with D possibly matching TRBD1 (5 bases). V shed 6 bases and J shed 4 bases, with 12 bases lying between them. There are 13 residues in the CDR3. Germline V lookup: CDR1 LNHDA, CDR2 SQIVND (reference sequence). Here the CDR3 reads CASRQQDRYGYTF. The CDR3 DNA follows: TGTGCCAGTAGACAACAGGACCGCTATGGCTACACCTTC.

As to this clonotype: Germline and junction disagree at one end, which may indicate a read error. This CDR3 reads CASRLAAPGAETQYF. The CDR3 nucleotides are TGTGCCAGCAGATTAGCGGCCCCCGGGGCCGAGACCCAGTACTTC. This chain connects TRBV7-9 to TRBJ2-5; tentative D call: TRBD2 (6 bases). Germline values: CDR1 SEHNR, CDR2 FQNEAQ (reference sequence). This CDR3 comprises 15 residues.

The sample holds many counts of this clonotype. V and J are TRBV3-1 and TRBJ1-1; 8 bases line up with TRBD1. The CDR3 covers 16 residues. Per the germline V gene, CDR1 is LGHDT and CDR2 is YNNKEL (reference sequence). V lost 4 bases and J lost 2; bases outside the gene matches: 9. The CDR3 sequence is CASSRAGQGGNTEAFF. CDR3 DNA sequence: TGTGCCAGCAGCCGAGCCGGACAGGGAGGAAACACTGAAGCTTTCTTT.

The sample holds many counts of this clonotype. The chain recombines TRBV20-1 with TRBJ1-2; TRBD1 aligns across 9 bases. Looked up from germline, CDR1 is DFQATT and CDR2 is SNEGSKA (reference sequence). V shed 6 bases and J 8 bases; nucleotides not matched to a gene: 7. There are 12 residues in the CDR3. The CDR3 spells CSASGQGMGYTF. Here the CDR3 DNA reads TGCAGTGCCTCGGGACAGGGTATGGGCTACACCTTC.

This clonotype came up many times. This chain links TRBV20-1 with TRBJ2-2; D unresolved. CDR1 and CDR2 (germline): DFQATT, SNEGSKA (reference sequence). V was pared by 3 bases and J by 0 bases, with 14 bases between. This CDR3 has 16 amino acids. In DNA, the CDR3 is TGCAGTGCTAGTAACCCAGGCATCGCGAACACCGGGGAGCTGTTTTTT. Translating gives CSASNPGIANTGELFF.

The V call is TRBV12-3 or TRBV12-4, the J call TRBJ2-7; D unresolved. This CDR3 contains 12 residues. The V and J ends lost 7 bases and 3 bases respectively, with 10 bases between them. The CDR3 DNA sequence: TGTGCCAGCAAAAAATCAGTCTACGAGCAGTACTTC. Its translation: CASKKSVYEQYF.

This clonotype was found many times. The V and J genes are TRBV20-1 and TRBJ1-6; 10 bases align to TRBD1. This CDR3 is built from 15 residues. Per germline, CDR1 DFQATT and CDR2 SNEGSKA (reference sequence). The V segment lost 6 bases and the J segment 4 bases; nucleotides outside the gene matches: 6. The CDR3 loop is CSAGGDRGYNSPLHF. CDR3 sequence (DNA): TGCAGTGCCGGGGGGGACAGGGGTTATAATTCACCCCTCCACTTT.

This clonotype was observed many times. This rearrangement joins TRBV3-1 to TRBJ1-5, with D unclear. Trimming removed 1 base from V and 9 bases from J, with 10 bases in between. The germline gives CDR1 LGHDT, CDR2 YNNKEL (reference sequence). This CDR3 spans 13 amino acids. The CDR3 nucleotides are TGTGCCAGCAGCCAAGGGGGTAGTACGCCCCAGCATTTT. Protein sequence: CASSQGGSTPQHF.

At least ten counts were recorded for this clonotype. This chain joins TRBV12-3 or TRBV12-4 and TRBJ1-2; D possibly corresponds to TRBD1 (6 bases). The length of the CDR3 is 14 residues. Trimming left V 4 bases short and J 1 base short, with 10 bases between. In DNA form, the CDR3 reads TGTGCCAGCAGTTCGGACAGTGTTAACTATGGCTACACCTTC. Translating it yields CASSSDSVNYGYTF.

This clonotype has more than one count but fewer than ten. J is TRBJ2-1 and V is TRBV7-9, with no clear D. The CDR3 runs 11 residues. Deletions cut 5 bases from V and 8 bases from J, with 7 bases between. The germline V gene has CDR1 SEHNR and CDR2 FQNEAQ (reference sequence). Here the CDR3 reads CASSRVDEQFF. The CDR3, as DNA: TGTGCCAGCAGCAGGGTCGATGAGCAGTTCTTC.

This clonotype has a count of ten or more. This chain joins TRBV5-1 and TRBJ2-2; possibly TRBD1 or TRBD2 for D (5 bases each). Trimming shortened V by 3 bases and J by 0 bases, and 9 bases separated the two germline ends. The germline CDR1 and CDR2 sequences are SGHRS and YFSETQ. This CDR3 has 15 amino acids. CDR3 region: CASSSGTANTGELFF. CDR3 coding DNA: TGCGCCAGCAGCTCCGGGACGGCGAACACCGGGGAGCTGTTTTTT.

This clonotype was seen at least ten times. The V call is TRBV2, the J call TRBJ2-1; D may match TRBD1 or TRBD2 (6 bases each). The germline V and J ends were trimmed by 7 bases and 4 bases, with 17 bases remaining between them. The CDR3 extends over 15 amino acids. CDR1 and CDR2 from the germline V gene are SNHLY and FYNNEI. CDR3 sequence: CASKTGTGSYNEQFF. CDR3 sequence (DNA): TGTGCCAGCAAAACAGGGACTGGGTCTTACAATGAGCAGTTCTTC.

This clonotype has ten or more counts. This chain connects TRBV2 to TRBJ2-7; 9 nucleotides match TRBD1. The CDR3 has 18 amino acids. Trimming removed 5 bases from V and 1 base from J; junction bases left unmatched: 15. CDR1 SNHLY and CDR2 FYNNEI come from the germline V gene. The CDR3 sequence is CASSTPGQGGFLSYEQYF. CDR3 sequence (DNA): TGTGCCAGCAGTACCCCGGGACAGGGAGGATTTCTGTCCTACGAGCAGTACTTC.

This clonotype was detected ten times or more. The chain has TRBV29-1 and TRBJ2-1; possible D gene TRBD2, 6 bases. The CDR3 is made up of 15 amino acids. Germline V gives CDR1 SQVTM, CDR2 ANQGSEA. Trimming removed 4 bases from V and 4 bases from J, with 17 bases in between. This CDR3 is CSVGGVVAAYNEQFF. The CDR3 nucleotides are TGCAGCGTTGGGGGCGTGGTAGCGGCGTACAATGAGCAGTTCTTC.

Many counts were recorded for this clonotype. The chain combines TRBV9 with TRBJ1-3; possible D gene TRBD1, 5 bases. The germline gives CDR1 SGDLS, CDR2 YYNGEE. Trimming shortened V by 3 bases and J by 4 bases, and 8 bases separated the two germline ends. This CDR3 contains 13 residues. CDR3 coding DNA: TGTGCCAGCAGCGCGGAGGGGGGAAACACCATATATTTT. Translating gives CASSAEGGNTIYF.